One sample yielded the 2 T cell receptor beta chains listed below, sequenced in a study of CD8 T cells in ankylosing spondylitis. MiXCR, run by TCRdb on the 5' RACE reads, gives a single entry per CDR3 protein. The sample records roughly 440,000 distinct CDR3 sequences, 17% being singletons. The antigens of these receptors remain unknown. Whole-study results and caveats: One TCR beta motif, made up of seven to nine highly homologous variants, appeared characteristic of ankylosing spondylitis blood.

Sequencing was done on a sample of blood, either unsorted or a sorted T cell fraction (not recorded which). These receptors all stem from a male donor with ankylosing spondylitis.

This clonotype was recorded a few times. The CDR3 here is CASSPGTGGRIGYGYTF. The CDR3 bases are TGTGCCAGCAGCCCCGGGACAGGGGGCCGTATCGGCTATGGCTACACCTTC. This chain connects TRBV12-3 or TRBV12-4 to TRBJ1-2, with 12 bases fitting TRBD1. The V gene end was trimmed by 6 bases and the J gene end by 4 bases; junction bases not matched to a gene: 12. The CDR3 covers 17 residues.

This clonotype was picked up a small number of times. This CDR3 reads CSANGDSSYNEQFF. CDR3 nucleotide sequence: TGCAGTGCTAACGGGGATTCCTCCTACAATGAGCAGTTCTTC. The rearrangement uses TRBV20-1 and TRBJ2-1; TRBD2 might be the D (5 bases). Trimming took 4 bases from V and 0 from J, leaving 10 bases between them. The germline CDR1 and CDR2 sequences are DFQATT and SNEGSKA (reference sequence). The CDR3 has 14 residues.